The T cell receptor (beta chain) described here comes from a study of T cell changes during pregnancy in multiple sclerosis. Sequencing used immunoSEQ multiplex PCR; TCRdb keeps in-frame clones, though not all of them. The sample has around 35,000 clones, around nine tenths seen once. The J segment lost 1 base and the V segment lost 4 bases, leaving 5 bases of the junction unmatched. The CDR3 loop spans 15 amino acids. The germline gives CDR1 SGHDT, CDR2 YYEEEE. The clonotype comes from a female donor with multiple sclerosis, enrolled in a pregnancy study. Sequences were derived from CD8+ T cells from peripheral blood mononuclear cells, sampled before pregnancy. J is TRBJ2-7 and V is TRBV5-6, with 10 bases lining up with TRBD1. The CDR3 here is CASSRQGARSYEQYF. In nucleotides, the CDR3 is TGTGCCAGCAGCCGACAGGGGGCGCGGTCCTACGAGCAGTACTTC.